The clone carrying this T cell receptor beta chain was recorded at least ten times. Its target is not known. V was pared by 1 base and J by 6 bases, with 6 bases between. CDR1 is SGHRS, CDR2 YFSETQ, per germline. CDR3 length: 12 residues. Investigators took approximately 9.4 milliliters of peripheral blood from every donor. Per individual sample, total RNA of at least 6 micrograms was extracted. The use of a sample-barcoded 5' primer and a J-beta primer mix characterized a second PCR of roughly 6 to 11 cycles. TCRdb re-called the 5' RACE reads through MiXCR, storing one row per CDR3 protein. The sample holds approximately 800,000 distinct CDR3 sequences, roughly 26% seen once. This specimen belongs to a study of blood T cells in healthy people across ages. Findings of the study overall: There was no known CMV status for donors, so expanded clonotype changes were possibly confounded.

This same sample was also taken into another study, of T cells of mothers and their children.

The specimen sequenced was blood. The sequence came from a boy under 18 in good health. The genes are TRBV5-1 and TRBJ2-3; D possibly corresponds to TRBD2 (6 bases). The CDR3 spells CASSLTSDTQYF. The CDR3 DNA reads TGCGCCAGCAGCTTGACTAGCGATACGCAGTATTTT.